This is a list of T cell receptor beta chains from one sample in a study of blood T cell repertoires in COVID-19. The repertoire was sequenced with immunoSEQ multiplex PCR; TCRdb's copy has only in-frame clones and lacks some. The top ten clones hold less than 5.5% of a sample with about 49,000 clones, 87% of them seen once. Sequenced sample: peripheral blood. All receptors come from a human donor in a cohort sampled during active COVID-19. The CDR3 runs from the conserved cysteine through the conserved F or W. A D gene is named only where the DNA matches it firmly. Not all rows give a size; the values are once, few, many and, for expanded clones, a class.

clone_size	cdr3_length	d_call	v_call	j_call	cdr3_aa	cdr3_nt
.	14	.	TRBV4-3	TRBJ1-2	CASSQEERGSGYTF	TGCGCCAGCAGCCAAGAAGAGAGGGGGAGTGGCTACACCTTC
.	14	.	TRBV14	TRBJ2-7	CASSQVHRGYEQYF	TGTGCCAGCAGCCAAGTTCACCGGGGGTACGAGCAGTACTTC
.	14	TRBD2	TRBV7-6	TRBJ2-7	CASSSTSGSYEQYF	TGTGCCAGCAGCTCAACTAGCGGGAGCTACGAGCAGTACTTC
.	15	.	TRBV29-1	TRBJ2-4	CSAQRGAGAKNIQYF	TGCAGCGCTCAAAGGGGCGCAGGGGCCAAAAACATTCAGTACTTC
.	18	TRBD1	TRBV3-1/TRBV3-2	TRBJ1-2	CASSENAGTGGRHYGYTF	TGTGCCAGCAGCGAAAATGCCGGGACAGGGGGCCGTCACTATGGCTACACCTTC
few	17	TRBD2	TRBV9	TRBJ2-2	CASSVGLADSRTGELFF	TGTGCCAGCAGCGTAGGTCTAGCGGACTCGAGGACCGGGGAGCTGTTTTTT
.	14	TRBD2	TRBV10-1	TRBJ2-1	CASSDGGVANEQFF	TGCGCCAGCAGTGATGGGGGGGTCGCCAATGAGCAGTTCTTC
.	18	TRBD1	TRBV18	TRBJ1-3	CASSPMGQRIDSGNTIYF	TGTGCCAGCTCACCAATGGGACAGCGGATAGACTCTGGAAACACCATATATTTT
few	15	.	TRBV19	TRBJ2-2	CASFTAVSGTGELFF	TGTGCCAGTTTCACGGCCGTATCGGGCACCGGGGAGCTGTTTTTT
.	15	TRBD2	TRBV11-2	TRBJ2-4	CASSWGGSGRNIQYF	TGTGCCAGCAGCTGGGGCGGGAGTGGACGGAACATTCAGTACTTC
.	12	.	TRBV7-9	TRBJ2-7	CASSSLVVEQYF	TGTGCCAGCAGCTCCCTAGTAGTCGAGCAGTACTTC
.	14	.	TRBV6-6	TRBJ2-2	CASSPGTDTGELFF	TGTGCCAGCAGTCCAGGAACGGACACCGGGGAGCTGTTTTTT
.	14	.	TRBV11-3	TRBJ2-2	CASSPRPGTGELFF	TGTGCCAGCAGCCCAAGGCCAGGGACCGGGGAGCTGTTTTTT
.	15	TRBD2	TRBV6-5	TRBJ2-7	CASTPAGGSSYEQYF	TGTGCCAGCACCCCCGCCGGCGGGAGTTCCTACGAGCAGTACTTC
.	14	.	TRBV7-2	TRBJ2-7	CASSLVVGAYEQYF	TGTGCCAGCAGCTTAGTAGTGGGAGCCTACGAGCAGTACTTC
.	16	TRBD1	TRBV6-2/TRBV6-3	TRBJ2-1	CASSTFGTGLRNEQFF	TGTGCCAGCAGTACATTCGGGACAGGGTTGAGAAATGAGCAGTTCTTC
.	14	TRBD2	TRBV5-5	TRBJ2-7	CASSPLAGTHEQYF	TGTGCCAGCAGCCCTTTAGCGGGAACCCACGAGCAGTACTTC
.	14	TRBD2	TRBV7-9	TRBJ2-1	CASSLAVAGNEQFF	TGTGCCAGCAGCCTAGCGGTGGCGGGCAATGAGCAGTTCTTC
few	19	TRBD1	TRBV27	TRBJ2-6	CASSTDWTGVFSGANVLTF	TGTGCCAGCAGTACAGACTGGACAGGGGTGTTCTCTGGGGCCAACGTCCTGACTTTC
.	15	TRBD1	TRBV6-2/TRBV6-3	TRBJ2-7	CASSRDRTSSYEQYF	TGTGCCAGCAGTCGGGACAGGACGAGCTCCTACGAGCAGTACTTC
.	16	.	TRBV4-1	TRBJ1-1	CASSQGGELMNTEAFF	TGCGCCAGCAGCCAAGGGGGAGAACTCATGAACACTGAAGCTTTCTTT
.	16	TRBD1	TRBV5-8	TRBJ2-3	CASSYRDRETTDTQYF	TGTGCCAGCAGTTACCGCGACAGGGAGACGACAGATACGCAGTATTTT
.	14	TRBD1	TRBV4-1	TRBJ2-7	CASSQERTGPEQYF	TGCGCCAGCAGCCAAGAGAGGACAGGGCCCGAGCAGTACTTC
.	15	.	TRBV21-1	TRBJ2-7	CASSLALGQNYEQYF	TGTGCCAGCAGCCTCGCCCTGGGACAGAACTACGAGCAGTACTTC
.	19	.	TRBV24-1	TRBJ1-5	CATSDFALLRDPLNQPQHF	TGTGCCACCAGTGATTTCGCCCTCTTGCGGGATCCCCTCAATCAGCCCCAGCATTTT
.	18	TRBD2	TRBV5-1	TRBJ2-3	CASSSNSASGSRTDTQYF	TGCGCCAGCAGTTCTAACTCCGCTAGCGGCTCTCGCACAGATACGCAGTATTTT
.	14	.	TRBV28	TRBJ2-5	CASSPRLAKETQYF	TGTGCCAGCAGCCCCCGGCTAGCGAAAGAGACCCAGTACTTC
.	14	.	TRBV19	TRBJ1-5	CASSIVRGGQPQHF	TGTGCCAGTAGTATAGTAAGGGGTGGTCAGCCCCAGCATTTT
.	15	TRBD2	TRBV5-1	TRBJ2-1	CASSPLTSGYNEQFF	TGCGCCAGCAGCCCTCTCACTAGCGGGTACAATGAGCAGTTCTTC
few	18	TRBD2	TRBV7-9	TRBJ2-2	CASSLGSPGTRGTGELFF	TGTGCCAGCAGCTTAGGATCCCCCGGGACTAGGGGGACCGGGGAGCTGTTTTTT
.	15	TRBD1	TRBV18	TRBJ1-1	CASSFQGVINTEAFF	TGTGCCAGCTCATTCCAGGGGGTTATTAACACTGAAGCTTTCTTT
.	14	TRBD1	TRBV5-1	TRBJ2-3	CASSQDRGRDTQYF	TGCGCCAGCAGCCAGGACAGGGGGCGGGATACGCAGTATTTT
once	15	TRBD1	TRBV25-1	TRBJ2-1	CASRQPGQGVNEQFF	TGTGCCAGCAGACAACCGGGACAGGGGGTAAATGAGCAGTTCTTC
.	13	.	TRBV6-1	TRBJ2-7	CASSEGTAWEQYF	TGTGCCAGCAGTGAAGGGACAGCTTGGGAGCAGTACTTC
.	14	.	TRBV5-1	TRBJ2-1	CASMGSTPTNEQFF	TGCGCCAGCATGGGCTCCACTCCAACCAATGAGCAGTTCTTC
.	16	TRBD1	TRBV5-1	TRBJ2-1	CASSLAGDSSYNEQFF	TGCGCCAGCAGCTTGGCTGGGGACAGCTCCTACAATGAGCAGTTCTTC
.	15	TRBD1	TRBV29-1	TRBJ1-1	CSAEGQQGAATEAFF	TGCAGCGCTGAGGGACAGCAGGGGGCTGCAACTGAAGCTTTCTTT
.	16	TRBD2	TRBV11-2	TRBJ2-7	CASRNSPLAGSYEQYF	TGTGCCAGCAGGAATTCCCCTCTAGCGGGAAGTTACGAGCAGTACTTC
.	17	TRBD2	TRBV5-6	TRBJ2-1	CASSLELAAGLYNEQFF	TGTGCCAGCAGCTTGGAATTAGCAGCGGGACTCTACAATGAGCAGTTCTTC
.	14	.	TRBV2	TRBJ2-5	CASSGTVTQETQYF	TGTGCCAGCAGTGGGACTGTGACCCAAGAGACCCAGTACTTC
.	16	TRBD2	TRBV18	TRBJ2-3	CASSRTSGRSTDTQYF	TGTGCCAGCTCACGAACTAGCGGGAGAAGCACAGATACGCAGTATTTT
once	14	TRBD1	TRBV29-1	TRBJ1-1	CSVSTGGTVTEAFF	TGCAGCGTTAGTACAGGGGGCACGGTCACTGAAGCTTTCTTT
.	11	.	TRBV6-2/TRBV6-3	TRBJ2-7	CASSHTEWQYF	TGTGCCAGCAGTCACACAGAGTGGCAGTACTTC
.	15	TRBD1	TRBV9	TRBJ1-2	CASSRRGTGDYGYTF	TGTGCCAGCAGCAGGCGGGGGACAGGGGACTATGGCTACACCTTC
.	20	.	TRBV7-6	TRBJ2-2	CASSPERATLRAPNTGELFF	TGTGCCAGCAGCCCAGAGAGGGCAACACTCCGAGCCCCGAACACCGGGGAGCTGTTTTTT
.	14	TRBD1	TRBV28	TRBJ2-7	CASSPRDRPYEQYF	TGTGCCAGCAGTCCAAGGGACAGGCCCTACGAGCAGTACTTC
few	16	TRBD2	TRBV19	TRBJ2-7	CASSPRLAGISYEQYF	TGTGCCAGTAGTCCCAGACTAGCGGGGATCTCCTACGAGCAGTACTTC
.	14	TRBD1	TRBV7-9	TRBJ2-5	CASSWDRGLKTQYF	TGTGCCAGCAGTTGGGACAGGGGGCTAAAGACCCAGTACTTC
.	11	.	TRBV6-6	TRBJ1-1	CASSGGTEAFF	TGTGCCAGCAGTGGCGGCACTGAAGCTTTCTTT
.	15	.	TRBV5-6	TRBJ2-5	CASSLGQGGSETQYF	TGTGCCAGCAGCTTGGGACAGGGAGGATCGGAGACCCAGTACTTC
.	13	.	TRBV7-9	TRBJ2-7	CASSLGFAYEQYF	TGTGCCAGCAGCTTGGGCTTCGCCTACGAGCAGTACTTC
.	14	.	TRBV6-5	TRBJ2-3	CASSYQVSPDTQYF	TGTGCCAGCAGTTACCAAGTGAGTCCAGATACGCAGTATTTT
few	15	TRBD1	TRBV9	TRBJ1-6	CASSVEQGSNSPLHF	TGTGCCAGCAGCGTAGAACAGGGGAGTAATTCACCCCTCCACTTT
.	13	.	TRBV6-5	TRBJ2-3	CASTTRGTDTQYF	TGTGCCAGCACTACTAGAGGCACAGATACGCAGTATTTT
few	15	.	TRBV7-3	TRBJ2-2	CASSLTVVNTGELFF	TGTGCCAGCAGCTTAACTGTAGTAAACACCGGGGAGCTGTTTTTT
few	18	TRBD1	TRBV2	TRBJ2-7	CASSEYGQGTSRSYEQYF	TGTGCCAGCAGTGAATATGGACAGGGGACCTCGAGGTCCTACGAGCAGTACTTC
.	15	.	TRBV19	TRBJ2-5	CASSPYRGGQETQYF	TGTGCCAGTAGCCCTTACAGGGGGGGGCAAGAGACCCAGTACTTC